The present TCR beta chain was sequenced within a study of blood T cell repertoires in COVID-19. Germline V lookup: CDR1 LGHDT, CDR2 YNNKEL (reference sequence). Trimming stripped 2 bases from V and 6 bases from J, with 11 bases between. The CDR3 spans 14 residues. Using immunoSEQ multiplex PCR, the repertoire was profiled, and TCRdb retains in-frame clones only, with some absent. Of tens of thousands of clones in the sample, over 65% were seen once. The chain is built from TRBV3-1 (or the pseudogene TRBV3-2) and TRBJ2-4, with D possibly matching TRBD1 (6 bases). The sample was peripheral blood. This TCR was recovered from a human donor in a cohort sampled during active COVID-19. CDR3 sequence (DNA): TGTGCCAGCAGCCAACCAACAGGGAGAAACATTCAGTACTTC. It is translated as CASSQPTGRNIQYF.